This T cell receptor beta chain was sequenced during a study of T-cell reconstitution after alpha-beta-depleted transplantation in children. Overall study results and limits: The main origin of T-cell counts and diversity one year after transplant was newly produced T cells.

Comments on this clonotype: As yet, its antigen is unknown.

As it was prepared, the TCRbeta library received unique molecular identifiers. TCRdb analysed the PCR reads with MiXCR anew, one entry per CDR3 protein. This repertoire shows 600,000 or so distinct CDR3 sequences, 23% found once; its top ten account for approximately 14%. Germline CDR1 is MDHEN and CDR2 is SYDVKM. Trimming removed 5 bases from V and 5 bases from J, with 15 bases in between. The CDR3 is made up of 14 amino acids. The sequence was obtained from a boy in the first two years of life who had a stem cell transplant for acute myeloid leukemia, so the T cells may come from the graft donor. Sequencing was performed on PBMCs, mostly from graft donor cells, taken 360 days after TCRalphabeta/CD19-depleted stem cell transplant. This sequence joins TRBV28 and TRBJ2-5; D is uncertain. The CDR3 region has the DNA TGTGCCAGCAGTCCCCCCCCGCGGTACGAGACCCAGTACTTC. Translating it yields CASSPPPRYETQYF.